The 8 T cell receptor beta chains reported below all come from one sample, sequenced in a study of identical twins. In TCRdb, the 5' RACE reads were re-called with MiXCR into one record per CDR3 protein. There are about 690,000 distinct CDR3 sequences in the sample; 5.5% to 6.5% occur only once, and approximately 2% lies in the top ten. What was sequenced was naive T cells sorted from blood. The receptors here all came from a man aged 18 to 29 in good health.

This clonotype was seen a handful of times. This chain connects TRBV20-1 to TRBJ2-1; D not resolved. The CDR3 is made up of 13 amino acids. The germline gives CDR1 DFQATT, CDR2 SNEGSKA (reference sequence). Between the trimmed V and J ends, which lost 7 bases and 6 bases, there was a span of 16 bases. This CDR3 reads CSGRRSGVNEQFF. CDR3 DNA: TGCAGTGGAAGAAGGAGTGGTGTCAATGAGCAGTTCTTC.

This clonotype was seen ten or more times. The chain has TRBV5-1 and TRBJ1-4; D is undetermined. Trimming removed 0 bases from V and 4 bases from J, with 10 bases in between. The V gene's germline CDR1 is SGHRS and CDR2 YFSETQ. The CDR3 runs 15 residues. The CDR3 loop reads CASSLAPAHNEKLFF. The CDR3 DNA reads as TGCGCCAGCAGCTTGGCTCCAGCACATAATGAAAAACTGTTTTTT.

This clonotype was observed many times. The rearrangement uses TRBV20-1 and TRBJ1-4; TRBD1 aligns across 9 bases. Germline CDR1 DFQATT, CDR2 SNEGSKA (reference sequence). CDR3 size: 16 residues. The V gene end was trimmed by 6 bases and the J gene end by 0 bases; junction bases not matched to a gene: 8. CDR3 nucleotide sequence: TGCAGTGCCACGGACAGGGGCCGTGCAACTAATGAAAAACTGTTTTTT. It specifies CSATDRGRATNEKLFF.

This clonotype turned up a few times. V and J are TRBV12-3 or TRBV12-4 and TRBJ1-2, with D possibly being TRBD1 (5 bases). The V end was cut by 2 bases, the J end by 9 bases, with 13 bases between. The CDR3 is made up of 13 amino acids. This chain's CDR3 is CASSLSRQSRYTF. DNA for the CDR3: TGTGCCAGCAGTTTATCGCGACAGTCTCGCTACACCTTC.

This clonotype was recorded at least ten times. The chain has TRBV28 and TRBJ2-7; no clear D gene. The V and J ends lost 6 bases and 4 bases respectively, with 13 bases between them. CDR1 is MDHEN, CDR2 SYDVKM, per germline. This CDR3 has 13 amino acids. The CDR3 sequence: CASSPTARYEQYF. CDR3 sequence (DNA): TGTGCCAGCAGCCCGACTGCACGTTACGAGCAGTACTTC.

In its sample, this clonotype was seen a few times. This rearrangement joins TRBV29-1 to TRBJ2-7, with D possibly being TRBD1 (5 bases). The CDR3 has 12 amino acids. Looked up from germline, CDR1 is SQVTM and CDR2 is ANQGSEA. The V and J ends lost 5 bases and 6 bases respectively, with 14 bases between them. CDR3 in DNA: TGCAGCGTTCAGGGTTTATCGGGCGAGCAGTACGTC. Encoded protein: CSVQGLSGEQYV.

At least ten counts were recorded for this clonotype. The rearrangement uses TRBV4-1 and TRBJ2-1; 10 bases line up with TRBD1. The ends lost 4 bases at V and 5 bases at J; junction bases unmatched: 11. The CDR3 has 17 residues. Germline V gene lookup returns CDR1 MGHRA and CDR2 YSYEKL. CDR3 nucleotides: TGCGCCAGCAGCCTTATAGCCGGGACAGGGGATCACAATGAGCAGTTCTTC. It is translated as CASSLIAGTGDHNEQFF.

This clonotype was observed many times. CDR3: CASSPRTGDNQPQHF. For the CDR3, the DNA is TGCGCCAGCAGCCCAAGGACAGGGGACAATCAGCCCCAGCATTTT. The chain is built from TRBV5-1 and TRBJ1-5; TRBD1 agrees at 9 bases. Germline assignment: CDR1 SGHRS and CDR2 YFSETQ. Unmatched junction bases numbered 5, after V lost 4 bases and J lost 3 bases. The CDR3 length is 15 residues. Full variable domain (outside the CDR3, taken from reference TRBV5-1 and TRBJ1-5): KAGVTQTPRYLIKTRGQQVTLSCSPISGHRSVSWYQQTPGQGLQFLFEYFSETQRNKGNFPGRFSGRQFSNSRSEMNVSTLELGDSALYLCASSPRTGDNQPQHFGDGTRLSIL.